One sample yielded the 28 T cell receptor beta chains listed below, sequenced in a study of T cells in Graves' hyperthyroidism and ophthalmopathy (dated by TCRdb to about 2019). Library construction relied on multiplex PCR. These reads were obtained on an Illumina HiSeq 2000. Amplification of TCR beta CDR3 regions was carried out from RNA transcripts. The TCR CDR3 was subjected to a first round of RT-PCR using the HTBI primer set and the Qiagen OneStep RT-PCR kit. The public sequencing data were trimmed at Q25 with fastp and processed into clonotypes with MiXCR by TCRdb, which kept only in-frame beta chains. For every CDR3 protein sequence, its rows merge into one entry that carries the most common genes and DNA. Present in this sample are about 350,000 distinct CDR3 sequences, around 13% of which were seen just once. The top ten hold under 30% of the sample. Material for sequencing was blood. Every receptor here comes from a woman aged 30 to 39 with Graves' hyperthyroidism.

CDR3 amino acids: CASSQGDRGGNQPQHF. The CDR3 DNA follows: TGTGCCAGCAGCCAAGGGGACAGGGGAGGCAATCAGCCCCAGCATTTT. The genes are TRBV3-1 and TRBJ1-5, with 10 bases aligning to TRBD1. The CDR3 contains 16 residues. The germline V gene has CDR1 LGHDT and CDR2 YNNKEL (reference sequence). The V segment lost 1 base and the J segment 2 bases; nucleotides outside the gene matches: 2.

This clonotype was observed at least ten times. The chain uses TRBV15 and TRBJ2-3; 9 bases agree with TRBD2. Germline V lookup: CDR1 LNHNV, CDR2 YYDKDF (reference sequence). The junction had 1 base not matched to a gene; V was cut back by 0 bases and J by 3 bases. The CDR3 runs 15 residues. CDR3 sequence reads: CATSREAGGTDTQYF. CDR3 sequence (DNA): TGTGCCACCAGCAGAGAAGCGGGAGGAACAGATACGCAGTATTTT. Based on the CDR3 plus reference TRBV15 and TRBJ2-3, the full variable domain is DAMVIQNPRYQVTQFGKPVTLSCSQTLNHNVMYWYQQKSSQAPKLLFHYYDKDFNNEADTPDNFQSRRPNTSFCFLDIRSPGLGDTAMYLCATSREAGGTDTQYFGPGTRLTVL.

This clonotype was counted many times. This sequence joins TRBV12-3 or TRBV12-4 and TRBJ1-1; the D is unclear. Trimming took off 6 bases at V and 6 bases at J, with 14 bases between the two ends. The CDR3 runs to 13 residues. CDR3 protein: CASRLQTSAEAFF. The DNA for the CDR3 is TGTGCCAGCAGACTTCAAACTAGCGCTGAAGCTTTCTTT.

This clonotype was seen a handful of times. The rearrangement links TRBV6-1 to TRBJ2-1; a possible D gene is TRBD1 (6 bases). CDR3 length: 17 amino acids. Trimming shortened V by 5 bases and J by 6 bases, and 23 bases separated the two germline ends. Germline V CDR1 and CDR2: MNHNS, SASEGT. CDR3 protein: CASSTVVGAFLLNEQFF. DNA for the CDR3: TGTGCCAGCAGTACCGTCGTGGGGGCGTTTCTTCTCAATGAGCAGTTCTTC.

There are many counts of this clonotype. This chain links TRBV2 with TRBJ2-7; D not certain. V lost 6 bases and J lost 3, with 18 bases in between. Looked up from germline, CDR1 is SNHLY and CDR2 is FYNNEI. The CDR3 has 15 amino acids. This CDR3 reads CASSLGTVGFYEQYF. The DNA of the CDR3 is TGTGCCAGCAGCTTGGGCACGGTGGGATTCTACGAGCAGTACTTC. The full variable domain, rest sourced from reference TRBV2 and TRBJ2-7, is EPEVTQTPSHQVTQMGQEVILRCVPISNHLYFYWYRQILGQKVEFLVSFYNNEISEKSEIFDDQFSVERPDGSNFTLKIRSTKLEDSAMYFCASSLGTVGFYEQYFGPGTRLTVT.

This clonotype was detected a few times. The chain employs TRBV11-2 and TRBJ2-3, with D hard to call. The CDR3 is made up of 11 amino acids. Germline V CDR1 and CDR2: SGHAT, FQNNGV. The V and J ends lost 6 bases and 8 bases respectively, with 9 bases between them. In nucleotides, the CDR3 is TGTGCCAGCAGTCCTTCGACTACGCAGTATTTT. This codes for CASSPSTTQYF.

Remarks on this clonotype: This likely comes from a read error, as the CDR3 has no conserved phenylalanine or tryptophan at its end. The genes are TRBV18 and TRBJ1-1, with D unresolved. The CDR3 loop spans 15 amino acids. CDR1 is KGHSH, CDR2 LQKENI, per germline. V lost 0 bases and J 2 bases, leaving 10 bases between the germline ends. In DNA, the CDR3 is TGTGCCAGCTCACCACCGAGCAGGCCCAACACTGAAGCTTTCCTT. This gives the protein CASSPPSRPNTEAFL.

This clonotype was picked up many times. J is TRBJ1-5 and V is TRBV11-2, with D perhaps matching TRBD1 (5 bases). Trimming cost V 1 base and J 7 bases, with 23 bases left between them. CDR1 is SGHAT and CDR2 is FQNNGV in the germline V gene. The CDR3 loop spans 18 amino acids. In nucleotides, the CDR3 is TGTGCCAGCAGCTTAGGGGCCGGGACCTCAATCGCCAGCCAGCCCCAGCATTTT. Amino acids: CASSLGAGTSIASQPQHF.

Ten or more counts support this clonotype. The V gene is TRBV20-1, the J gene TRBJ2-7; 8 bases align to TRBD2. Germline V gene data show CDR1 as DFQATT and CDR2 as SNEGSKA (reference sequence). Unmatched junction bases numbered 12, after V lost 2 bases and J lost 3 bases. This CDR3 region has 16 residues. DNA for the CDR3: TGCAGTGCTAGACCAAGAGCGGGAGCGGCAGGCTACGAGCAGTACTTC. It specifies CSARPRAGAAGYEQYF.

The sample holds many counts of this clonotype. The genes are TRBV20-1 and TRBJ2-1; 11 nucleotides agree with TRBD2. V lost 5 bases to trimming and J lost 7 bases; unmatched junction nucleotides: 7. The CDR3 covers 14 residues. From germline, CDR1 is DFQATT and CDR2 SNEGSKA (reference sequence). The CDR3 sequence: CSAPGTSGPNEQFF. The DNA of the CDR3 is TGCAGTGCTCCCGGGACTAGCGGCCCTAATGAGCAGTTCTTC.

The V gene is TRBV10-3, the J gene TRBJ1-2; the D is unclear. Trimming took 3 bases from V and 7 from J, leaving 9 bases between them. CDR3 length equals 12 residues. Germline V CDR1 and CDR2: ENHRY, SYGVKD. The CDR3 sequence: CAISDPMRGYTF. The CDR3 bases are TGTGCCATCAGTGACCCTATGCGTGGCTACACCTTC.

V is TRBV7-3 and J is TRBJ2-7; 11 nucleotides agree with TRBD2. The V segment lost 5 bases and the J segment 1 base; nucleotides outside the gene matches: 16. The CDR3 covers 19 residues. CDR1 is SGHTA, CDR2 FQGTGA, per germline. CDR3 amino acids: CASSPGRSLAGGESYEQYF. The DNA of the CDR3 is TGTGCCAGCAGCCCGGGGAGGAGTCTAGCGGGAGGAGAATCCTACGAGCAGTACTTC.

This clonotype was counted at least ten times. This chain uses TRBV15 with TRBJ1-1; 7 bases align to TRBD1. J was trimmed by 6 bases and V by 5 bases; bases with no gene match: 6. The CDR3 runs to 13 residues. Per germline, CDR1 LNHNV and CDR2 YYDKDF (reference sequence). The CDR3 DNA is TGTGCCACCAGCCCCACAGGGGTATCTGAAGCTTTCTTT. Amino acids: CATSPTGVSEAFF.

V is TRBV25-1 and J is TRBJ2-3; D gene ambiguous. The CDR3 extends over 14 amino acids. The V and J ends lost 0 bases and 1 base respectively, with 5 bases between them. Germline V gives CDR1 MGHDK, CDR2 SYGVNS. CDR3 amino acids: CASSEYIGTDTQYF. CDR3 coding DNA: TGTGCCAGCAGTGAATATATAGGCACAGATACGCAGTATTTT.

This chain joins TRBV10-3 and TRBJ2-2; the D gene could be TRBD1 or TRBD2 (5 bases each). V was cut by 6 bases and J by 3 bases, with 11 bases left in between. The CDR3 totals 14 residues. Per the germline V gene, CDR1 is ENHRY and CDR2 is SYGVKD. This CDR3 is CAIRRGVDTGELFF. CDR3 bases: TGTGCCATCAGGCGAGGGGTCGACACCGGGGAGCTGTTTTTT.

This clonotype was counted many times. The chain links TRBV6-1 to TRBJ1-2, with 12 bases matching TRBD1. V was pared by 4 bases and J by 5 bases, with 8 bases of the junction left unmatched. The CDR3 sequence is 16 residues long. Germline CDR1 is MNHNS and CDR2 is SASEGT. For the CDR3, the DNA is TGTGCCAGCAGTGGGGACAGGGGGCGAGTCGGTTATGGCTACACCTTC. Translated, it gives CASSGDRGRVGYGYTF.

This clonotype was recorded at least ten times. This rearrangement joins TRBV28 to TRBJ1-2, with 7 bases identical to TRBD1. Germline loops: CDR1 MDHEN, CDR2 SYDVKM. The CDR3 contains 14 residues. J lost 2 bases, V lost 7 bases, and 7 bases had no gene match. The CDR3 nucleotides read TGTGCCAGCATCCCCATGGGACAGAACTATGGCTACACCTTC. This encodes CASIPMGQNYGYTF.

Ten or more counts support this clonotype. The chain couples TRBV20-1 to TRBJ2-3; D call uncertain. The germline V gene has CDR1 DFQATT and CDR2 SNEGSKA (reference sequence). The CDR3 extends over 15 amino acids. Trimming removed 6 bases at V and 2 bases at J, with 18 bases between. The CDR3 sequence: CSARVGSRPTDTQYF. The CDR3 DNA follows: TGCAGTGCCCGGGTCGGGTCGCGGCCCACAGATACGCAGTATTTT.

The sample holds many counts of this clonotype. The V call is TRBV27, the J call TRBJ2-7; D tentatively reads TRBD1 or TRBD2 (5 bases each). Germline V gene lookup returns CDR1 MNHEY and CDR2 SMNVEV (reference sequence). The germline V and J ends were trimmed by 1 base and 2 bases, with 18 bases remaining between them. CDR3 length: 17 residues. The chain's CDR3 is CASSLLSSPGAPYEQYF. CDR3 bases: TGTGCCAGCAGTTTATTATCGAGTCCCGGGGCCCCCTACGAGCAGTACTTC.

This chain joins TRBV9 and TRBJ1-6; 10 nucleotides match TRBD1. Germline CDR1 SGDLS, CDR2 YYNGEE. The CDR3 runs 12 residues. J was trimmed by 8 bases and V by 10 bases; bases with no gene match: 3. The CDR3 is CASGTGDSPLHF. CDR3 DNA: TGTGCCTCCGGGACAGGGGATTCACCCCTCCACTTT.

V gene TRBV4-1 combines with J gene TRBJ2-5; the D is unclear. Trimming pared 0 bases from V and 5 bases from J, leaving 13 bases between. This CDR3 is built from 15 residues. Germline loops: CDR1 MGHRA, CDR2 YSYEKL. The CDR3 loop is CASSQEAGNWETQYF. Here the CDR3 DNA reads TGCGCCAGCAGCCAAGAGGCTGGCAACTGGGAGACCCAGTACTTC.

This clonotype was found a few times. This chain links TRBV25-1 with TRBJ2-3; TRBD2 agrees at 7 bases. The CDR3 has 16 residues. Per germline, CDR1 MGHDK and CDR2 SYGVNS. J lost 4 bases, V lost 7 bases, and 14 bases had no gene match. CDR3 nucleotides: TGTGCCAGCACCCCGCCTGGGGTAGGGAGGGCAGATACGCAGTATTTT. Its protein product is CASTPPGVGRADTQYF.

The chain couples TRBV2 to TRBJ2-1; 8 bases are shared with TRBD1. Trimming cost V 5 bases and J 14 bases; bases outside gene matches: 8. Germline V gives CDR1 SNHLY, CDR2 FYNNEI. The CDR3 has 12 amino acids. The CDR3 sequence: CASSRGQGDKFF. The CDR3 coding sequence is TGTGCCAGCAGTCGAGGACAGGGAGATAAGTTCTTC.

This clonotype was seen repeatedly, ten times or more. The CDR3 DNA sequence: TGTGCCAGCAGTAAGGGATCTCTAGCCAAAAACATTCAGTACTTC. It yields the protein CASSKGSLAKNIQYF. V gene TRBV2 combines with J gene TRBJ2-4; no clear D gene. The V and J ends lost 5 bases and 0 bases respectively, with 11 bases between them. Germline assignment: CDR1 SNHLY and CDR2 FYNNEI. This CDR3 contains 15 residues.

The CDR3 loop is CASSLDSGRSYEQYF. The CDR3 nucleotides are TGTGCCAGCAGCTTAGATAGTGGCCGCTCCTACGAGCAGTACTTC. The chain has TRBV7-8 and TRBJ2-7, with unresolved D. Trimming left V 1 base short and J 0 bases short, with 10 bases between. The CDR3 has 15 amino acids. Per the germline V gene, CDR1 is SGHVS and CDR2 is FQNEAQ.

This clonotype came up many times. The chain carries TRBV5-5 and TRBJ2-3; 15 bases agree with TRBD2. This CDR3 spans 15 amino acids. The junction had 8 bases not matched to a gene; V was cut back by 5 bases and J by 10 bases. Germline values: CDR1 SGHKS, CDR2 YYEKEE (reference sequence). The CDR3 DNA is TGTGCCAGCAGACCGGGACTAGCGGGAGGAGGGGCGCAGTATTTT. Residues: CASRPGLAGGGAQYF.

The V and J genes are TRBV3-1 and TRBJ1-5; tentative D call: TRBD1 (6 bases). Germline V gene lookup returns CDR1 LGHDT and CDR2 YNNKEL (reference sequence). This CDR3 is 15 amino acids long. Trimming removed 2 bases at V and 6 bases at J, with 14 bases between. CDR3 loop: CASSQSGGRSQPQHF. The CDR3 bases are TGTGCCAGCAGCCAATCGGGGGGGCGCAGTCAGCCCCAGCATTTT.

The chain combines TRBV5-1 with TRBJ1-2; D is uncertain. The CDR3 is 15 residues long. Germline V CDR1 and CDR2: SGHRS, YFSETQ. Between the trimmed V and J ends, which lost 0 bases and 2 bases, there was a span of 11 bases. The CDR3 spells CASSLAPAQNYGYTF. The CDR3 DNA reads TGCGCCAGCAGCTTGGCCCCGGCACAAAACTATGGCTACACCTTC.